The T cell receptor beta chain under discussion was sequenced for a study of T cell repertoires in cytomegalovirus infection. Turning to the study itself: Carrying CMV and the relevant HLA type showed in public TCR beta signatures.

TCRdb processed the reads anew with MiXCR; each CDR3 protein has one entry. The sample includes 550,000 to 700,000 distinct CDR3 sequences, about 40% of them seen just once. Comment on this clonotype: Its antigen is undetermined.

This clonotype was obtained from a human donor in good health (CMV status not recorded). Some clones in this sample may be carry-over from other donors' samples. The sample was cultured PBMCs, taken from culture after CMV antigen stimulation.

CDR3 sequence: CASSEGRPLSGQLNQPQHF. The CDR3 nucleotides read TGTGCCAGCAGTGAAGGTCGTCCCCTAAGCGGACAGCTCAATCAGCCCCAGCATTTT. This chain links TRBV2 with TRBJ1-5, with D perhaps TRBD1 (6 bases). The germline CDR1 and CDR2 sequences are SNHLY and FYNNEI. V lost 1 base and J lost 3, with 22 bases in between. This CDR3 region has 19 residues.